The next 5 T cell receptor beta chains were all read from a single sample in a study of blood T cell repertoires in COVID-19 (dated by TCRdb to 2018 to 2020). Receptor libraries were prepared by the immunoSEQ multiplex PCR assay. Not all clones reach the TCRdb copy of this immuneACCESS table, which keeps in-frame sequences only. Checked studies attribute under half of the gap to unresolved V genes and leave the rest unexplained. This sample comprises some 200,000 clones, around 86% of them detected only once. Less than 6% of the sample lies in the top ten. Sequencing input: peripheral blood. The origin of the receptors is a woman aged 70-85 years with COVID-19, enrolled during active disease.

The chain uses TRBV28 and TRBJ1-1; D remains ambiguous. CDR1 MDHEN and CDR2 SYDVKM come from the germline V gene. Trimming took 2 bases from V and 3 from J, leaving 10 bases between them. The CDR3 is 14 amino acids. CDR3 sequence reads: CASSLGRYDTEAFF. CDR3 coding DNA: TGTGCCAGCAGTTTAGGGAGGTATGACACTGAAGCTTTCTTT.

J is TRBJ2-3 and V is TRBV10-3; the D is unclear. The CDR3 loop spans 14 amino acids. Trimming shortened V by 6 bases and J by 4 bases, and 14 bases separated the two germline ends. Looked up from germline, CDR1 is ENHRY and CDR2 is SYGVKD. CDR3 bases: TGTGCCATCAGAAAGACCGCAGGCCCAGATACGCAGTATTTT. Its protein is CAIRKTAGPDTQYF.

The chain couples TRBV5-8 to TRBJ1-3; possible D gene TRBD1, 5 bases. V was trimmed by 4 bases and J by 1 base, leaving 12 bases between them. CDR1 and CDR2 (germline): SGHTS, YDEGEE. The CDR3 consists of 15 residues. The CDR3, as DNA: TGTGCCAGCAGCGGCTGGGGCAGTTCTGGAAACACCATATATTTT. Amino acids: CASSGWGSSGNTIYF.

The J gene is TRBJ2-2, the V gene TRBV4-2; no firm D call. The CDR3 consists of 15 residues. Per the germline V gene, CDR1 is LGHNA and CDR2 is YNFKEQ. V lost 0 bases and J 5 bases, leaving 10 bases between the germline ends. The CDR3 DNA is TGTGCCAGCAGCCAAGATTATGCGAGTACCGGGGAGCTGTTTTTT. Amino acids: CASSQDYASTGELFF.

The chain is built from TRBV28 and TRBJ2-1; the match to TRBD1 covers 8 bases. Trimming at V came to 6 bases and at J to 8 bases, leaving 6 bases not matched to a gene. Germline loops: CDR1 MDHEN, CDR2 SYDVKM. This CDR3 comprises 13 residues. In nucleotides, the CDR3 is TGTGCCAGCAGACGGACAGGGCCCGATGAGCAGTTCTTC. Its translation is CASRRTGPDEQFF.